This record covers a single TCR beta chain. Its antigen has not been determined. No base-level quality is on record; no much larger clone is a single base apart. These data originate in a study of blood T cell repertoires in COVID-19 (dated by TCRdb to between 2020 and 2021). Turning to the overall study: Samples covering the acute and convalescent phases of COVID-19 were provided by collaborators in the United States, Italy and Spain. The prospective study material was composed of cDNA or gDNA derived from T cells, B-cell-depleted T cells, or PBMCs. Deeply sampled blood TCRbeta repertoires from subjects exposed to, actively infected with, or recovered from COVID-19 were included in the dataset. A freely available public database, intended as a resource for researchers studying the immune response to SARS-CoV-2, is where the repertoires were released. The samples were drawn from two sources: the first 160 participants of the ongoing ImmuneRACE study, and 1,254 subjects contributed by 6 global collaborators. The sample metadata nearly always contained a de-identified subject ID, COVID-19 status, age in years and sex. HLA class I and class II types, where available, came from metadata supplied by the sample provider rather than from assay-based typing. Here is what the overall study found, with its caveats: The quantity of clinical and demographic metadata differed by source and by participant and was supplied without curation.

Collaborating institutions collected whole blood in K2EDTA tubes following their own protocols. Collaborator samples were shipped for TCRbeta analysis as frozen whole blood, isolated PBMCs, or DNA extracted from either sample type. CDR1 and CDR2, per the germline V gene, are ENHRY and SYGVKD. The CDR3 holds 14 amino acids from the cysteine to the phenylalanine. Only CDR3 DNA is held: 42 bases, read in frame from base 1. Compared with germline, V lacks 8 bases and J lacks 8 bases; bases without a gene match: 9. TCRbeta CDR3 regions were amplified from genomic DNA by means of the immunoSEQ Assay, a bias-controlled multiplex PCR. The study's processing was this. The number of nucleated cells in each sample was estimated by amplification of reference gene primers within the assay. To quantify the absolute abundance of each unique TCRbeta CDR3 rearrangement, sequence reads were collapsed and filtered. Productive Simpson clonality was computed per sample as the square root of Simpson's diversity index over productive rearrangements. This is the immuneACCESS table as TCRdb keeps it, with only in-frame sequences that have V and J called. A part of the clones is gone; compared with another copy, unresolved V genes explain less than half, and the rest is unexplained. The DNA gave D and trimming, while V, J and clone size come from that table. The sample table lists under 400,000 clones, 90% of them with a count of one. The ten top clones hold approximately 7% of the sample.

This receptor was obtained from a man aged 18 to 30 with active or convalescent COVID-19. The chain couples TRBV10-3 to TRBJ1-4; 9 central bases correspond to TRBD1. The sample taken for sequencing was peripheral blood. The DNA is as follows: TGTGCCATCGGAACCGGGACAGGGCCCGAAAAACTGTTTTTT. It codes for CAIGTGTGPEKLFF.